The 20 T cell receptor beta chains below come from one sample, sequenced in a study of shared clonotypes between healthy human individuals. TCRdb's table, derived via immunoSEQ multiplex PCR, lists solely in-frame clones and lacks some. The sample consists of roughly 680,000 clones, 72% of them appearing once. Source material: memory CD4+ T cells sorted from blood. Specified subset: CD45RA-negative fraction. These receptors were collected from a woman in her thirties in good health.

The J gene is TRBJ1-1, the V gene TRBV15; D remains ambiguous. This CDR3 has 14 amino acids. From germline, CDR1 is LNHNV and CDR2 YYDKDF (reference sequence). Trimming stripped 3 bases from V and 1 base from J, with 9 bases between. The CDR3 nucleotides are TGTGCCACCAGCAGGAAGAGATCGAACACTGAAGCTTTCTTT. Amino acids: CATSRKRSNTEAFF.

This clone appeared once. The chain uses TRBV6-1 and TRBJ2-3; D possibly matches TRBD1 or TRBD2 (5 bases each). CDR1 and CDR2 (germline): MNHNS, SASEGT. The CDR3 is made up of 15 amino acids. V lost 4 bases, J lost 4 bases, and 15 bases lay in between. CDR3 DNA sequence: TGTGCCAGCAGTGGAGGCCAGGGAGTGGCAGATACGCAGTATTTT. It encodes CASSGGQGVADTQYF.

This clone has just one count. V gene TRBV12-5 combines with J gene TRBJ2-5; 8 positions match TRBD2. The CDR3 is 13 amino acids. V lost 7 bases, J lost 5 bases, and 6 bases stayed unmatched. Germline V gene data show CDR1 as LGHNT and CDR2 as FRNRAP. CDR3 sequence: CASALAGRETQYF. The CDR3 DNA reads as TGTGCTAGTGCCTTAGCGGGACGGGAGACCCAGTACTTC.

The gene calls are TRBV5-1 and TRBJ2-7, with D possibly matching TRBD2 (5 bases). V was shortened by 0 bases and J by 6 bases, with 16 bases between the two germline ends. Germline V gene data show CDR1 as SGHRS and CDR2 as YFSETQ. This CDR3 contains 15 residues. CDR3 sequence reads: CASSLAAGAGFEQYF. For the CDR3, the DNA is TGCGCCAGCAGCTTGGCGGCAGGCGCGGGTTTCGAGCAGTACTTC.

The gene calls are TRBV6-1 and TRBJ1-1, with TRBD1 identical over 7 bases. CDR1 and CDR2 (germline): MNHNS, SASEGT. With 1 base clipped from V and 8 bases from J, the junction kept 1 base outside the gene matches. This CDR3 is 12 amino acids long. The CDR3 loop is CASSEVDREAFF. The CDR3 nucleotides are TGTGCCAGCAGTGAAGTGGACAGGGAAGCTTTCTTT.

V gene TRBV10-3 combines with J gene TRBJ1-5; possibly TRBD1 for D (5 bases). This CDR3 contains 15 residues. Germline assignment: CDR1 ENHRY and CDR2 SYGVKD. The V gene lost 2 bases and the J gene lost 9 bases, with 17 bases spanning the gap. DNA for the CDR3: TGTGCCATCAGTGAGGGGGACGGCGATAGATGGCCCCAGCATTTT. Translating gives CAISEGDGDRWPQHF.

V gene TRBV30 combines with J gene TRBJ1-1, with D possibly matching TRBD1 (5 bases). Germline loops: CDR1 GTSNPN, CDR2 SVGIG (reference sequence). V lost 2 bases, J lost 4 bases, and 17 bases lay in between. This CDR3 is built from 15 residues. CDR3: CAWSKGPGIGTEAFF. In nucleotides, the CDR3 is TGTGCCTGGAGTAAAGGGCCAGGGATAGGCACTGAAGCTTTCTTT.

The chain employs TRBV12-5 and TRBJ2-1, with TRBD2 matching 11 bases. This CDR3 contains 19 residues. Germline V gives CDR1 LGHNT, CDR2 FRNRAP. J was trimmed by 2 bases and V by 4 bases; bases with no gene match: 13. The CDR3 sequence: CASGSGGASGRIAYNEQFF. CDR3 bases: TGTGCTAGTGGTTCCGGGGGGGCTAGCGGGAGGATAGCCTACAATGAGCAGTTCTTC.

This chain joins TRBV5-4 and TRBJ2-1; TRBD2 matches at 10 bases. CDR1 and CDR2 (germline): SGHNT, YYREEE (reference sequence). CDR3 length equals 17 residues. The J segment lost 2 bases and the V segment lost 5 bases, leaving 10 bases of the junction unmatched. The CDR3 protein is CASRAGGPSIAYNEQFF. The CDR3 DNA reads as TGTGCCAGCAGAGCGGGAGGGCCCTCTATAGCCTACAATGAGCAGTTCTTC. Full variable domain (outside the CDR3, taken from reference TRBV5-4 and TRBJ2-1): ETGVTQSPTHLIKTRGQQVTLRCSSQSGHNTVSWYQQALGQGPQFIFQYYREEENGRGNFPPRFSGLQFPNYSSELNVNALELDDSALYLCASRAGGPSIAYNEQFFGPGTRLTVL.

This chain connects TRBV28 to TRBJ1-1; perhaps TRBD1 as D (6 bases). CDR1 is MDHEN, CDR2 SYDVKM, per germline. The CDR3 totals 13 residues. V lost 8 bases, J lost 0 bases, and 10 bases lay in between. For the CDR3, the DNA is TGTGCCAGCTTCGGGGGCGTGAACACTGAAGCTTTCTTT. This codes for CASFGGVNTEAFF.

The V call is TRBV7-2, the J call TRBJ2-1; 13 bases agree with TRBD2. The V and J ends lost 1 base and 9 bases, in that order; junction bases with no gene match: 12. Germline V lookup: CDR1 SGHTA, CDR2 FQGNSA. The CDR3 has 18 amino acids. CDR3 sequence reads: CASSLVSNRTSGSREQFF. In DNA, the CDR3 is TGTGCCAGCAGCTTAGTTTCAAACCGGACTAGCGGGAGTCGTGAGCAGTTCTTC.

This clone was seen a handful of times. The chain combines TRBV28 with TRBJ1-2; D is unresolved. The V gene lost 11 bases and the J gene lost 3 bases, with 4 bases spanning the gap. This CDR3 is 9 amino acids long. CDR1 is MDHEN and CDR2 is SYDVKM in the germline V gene. The CDR3 nucleotides read TGTGCCCTGGACTATGGCTACACCTTC. It yields the protein CALDYGYTF.

This chain connects TRBV13 to TRBJ1-2, with 7 nucleotides matching TRBD1. Germline CDR1 PRHDT, CDR2 FYEKMQ (reference sequence). There are 16 residues in the CDR3. The V segment lost 2 bases and the J segment 0 bases; nucleotides outside the gene matches: 6. In DNA, the CDR3 is TGTGCCAGCAGCTTAAGGTTGACAGGGACTAACTATGGCTACACCTTC. Translating gives CASSLRLTGTNYGYTF.

This chain connects TRBV2 to TRBJ1-1, with D maybe TRBD1 (5 bases). V lost 8 bases to trimming and J lost 4 bases, with 17 bases between them. The CDR3 sequence is 14 residues long. Germline loops: CDR1 SNHLY, CDR2 FYNNEI. The CDR3 nucleotides read TGTGCCAGCGAGAATGCGTTGACAGTCACTGAAGCTTTCTTT. This encodes CASENALTVTEAFF. The entire variable domain, with the rest obtained from reference TRBV2 and TRBJ1-1, is as follows: EPEVTQTPSHQVTQMGQEVILRCVPISNHLYFYWYRQILGQKVEFLVSFYNNEISEKSEIFDDQFSVERPDGSNFTLKIRSTKLEDSAMYFCASENALTVTEAFFGQGTRLTVV.

The V and J genes are TRBV19 and TRBJ2-4; 7 bases are a match to TRBD1. Per germline, CDR1 LNHDA and CDR2 SQIVND (reference sequence). V was clipped by 5 bases and J by 4 bases; unmatched bases: 8. The CDR3 covers 15 residues. The CDR3 is CASSSHRDSKNIQYF. In DNA form, the CDR3 reads TGTGCCAGTAGTTCCCACCGGGACAGTAAAAACATTCAGTACTTC.

This clone showed up just a few times. The chain uses TRBV7-2 and TRBJ2-1; D possibly corresponds to TRBD1 (5 bases). Germline CDR1 is SGHTA and CDR2 is FQGNSA. The CDR3 is 14 residues long. V was cut by 2 bases and J by 3 bases, with 8 bases left in between. The CDR3 loop reads CASSLQGSYNEQFF. The CDR3, as DNA: TGTGCCAGCAGCTTACAGGGTAGCTACAATGAGCAGTTCTTC.

This rearrangement joins TRBV28 to TRBJ2-1; 10 nucleotides match TRBD2. The CDR3 totals 22 residues. The germline gives CDR1 MDHEN, CDR2 SYDVKM. V gave up 3 bases and J gave up 2 bases; unmatched junction bases: 22. The DNA of the CDR3 is TGTGCCAGCAGTTTCGTTTTGGTGCCGTCTAGCGGGAGAATTAACCCCTACAATGAGCAGTTCTTC. Protein sequence: CASSFVLVPSSGRINPYNEQFF. The full variable domain, rest sourced from reference TRBV28 and TRBJ2-1, is DVKVTQSSRYLVKRTGEKVFLECVQDMDHENMFWYRQDPGLGLRLIYFSYDVKMKEKGDIPEGYSVSREKKERFSLILESASTNQTSMYLCASSFVLVPSSGRINPYNEQFFGPGTRLTVL.

This clone was recorded only once. The chain carries TRBV7-9 and TRBJ2-5; D is unclear. Germline CDR1 and CDR2: SEHNR and FQNEAQ (reference sequence). The V end was cut by 1 base, the J end by 5 bases, with 5 bases between. The CDR3 runs to 12 residues. The CDR3 nucleotides read TGTGCCAGCAGCTTAGTGTTTGAGACCCAGTACTTC. Its protein product is CASSLVFETQYF.

The chain employs TRBV25-1 and TRBJ2-7; possibly TRBD1 for D (6 bases). Germline V lookup: CDR1 MGHDK, CDR2 SYGVNS. CDR3 size: 15 residues. The germline V and J ends were trimmed by 3 bases and 1 base, with 13 bases remaining between them. The DNA for the CDR3 is TGTGCCAGCAGTGATAGGGGGTGGGAGTCCTACGAGCAGTACTTC. Its protein is CASSDRGWESYEQYF.

The V call is TRBV7-6, the J call TRBJ2-7, with D perhaps TRBD1 (6 bases). Looked up from germline, CDR1 is SGHVS and CDR2 is FNYEAQ. The CDR3 is 16 residues long. Trimming took off 4 bases at V and 7 bases at J, with 23 bases between the two ends. CDR3 in DNA: TGTGCCAGCAGCTCCTTGGCCAGGGGAATATTACGAGAGCAGTACTTC. It specifies CASSSLARGILREQYF.